This T cell receptor (beta chain) was recovered during a study of CD8 T cells in ankylosing spondylitis. At least ten counts were recorded for this clonotype. Germline V lookup: CDR1 DFQATT, CDR2 SNEGSKA (reference sequence). The CDR3 length is 12 residues. Trimming removed 6 bases at V and 10 bases at J, with 16 bases between. One entry per CDR3 protein results from TCRdb running MiXCR on the 5' RACE reads. The table has under 250,000 distinct CDR3 sequences, around 24% seen once. Sequencing was done on a sample of blood, either unsorted or a sorted T cell fraction (not recorded which). This receptor was identified in a male donor with ankylosing spondylitis or in good health (not recorded which). The gene calls are TRBV20-1 and TRBJ2-1; D possibly corresponds to TRBD2 (5 bases). The CDR3 spells CSAPLGFREQFF. Written as DNA, the CDR3 is TGCAGTGCCCCACTAGGGTTCAGAGAGCAGTTCTTC.